Here is one T cell receptor beta chain with its context. No antigen is known for it. No base qualities exist here, and no much larger clone lies one base off it. The immunoSEQ Assay, a bias-controlled multiplex PCR, was used to amplify TCRbeta CDR3 regions from genomic DNA. Processing in the source paper ran as follows. Within the assay, amplification of reference gene primers was used to estimate how many nucleated cells each sample contained. To quantify the absolute abundance of each unique TCRbeta CDR3 rearrangement, sequence reads were collapsed and filtered. Productive Simpson clonality was computed per sample as the square root of Simpson's diversity index over productive rearrangements. In its TCRdb copy, this immuneACCESS table keeps in-frame sequences only and misses some clones. Where compared with another copy, unresolved V genes explain less than half of these, and the others have no known cause. Clonal size and the V and J genes are those of that table, whereas D and trimming came from the DNA. This sample has 250,000 to 400,000 clones in its table, and roughly 89% of those were observed once. The top ten hold 4% to 6% of the sample.

The data were obtained in a study of blood T cell repertoires in COVID-19 (TCRdb year 2020). Looking at the study overall: Collaborator samples came from the United States, Italy and Spain and covered acute and convalescent phases of COVID-19. The prospective study material was composed of cDNA or gDNA derived from T cells, B-cell-depleted T cells, or PBMCs. Subjects who had been exposed to COVID-19, were actively infected with it, or had recovered from it provided the deeply sampled blood TCRbeta repertoires that made up the dataset. The repertoires were released in a freely available public database meant as a resource for research on the immune response to SARS-CoV-2. The samples were drawn from two sources: the first 160 participants of the ongoing ImmuneRACE study, and over 950 subjects contributed by 6 global collaborators. The sample metadata nearly always contained a de-identified subject ID, COVID-19 status, age in years and sex. HLA class I and class II types, where available, came from metadata supplied by the sample provider rather than from assay-based typing.

Enrolling through a virtual design, the prospective study's participants ranged in age from roughly 18 to 90 years and lived across 24 United States geographic areas. Cohort assignment in the prospective study relied on participant-reported clinical history from a screening survey and a study questionnaire. Recovered participants in ImmuneRACE Cohort 3 were defined by two consecutive negative NP/OP PCR tests, clearance by a healthcare professional, or resolution of symptoms. Mobile phlebotomists in the prospective study collected whole blood, serum and a nasopharyngeal or oropharyngeal swab from every participant. Prospective study participants could optionally give additional blood draws and questionnaires over a roughly 2-month period. Prospective study blood samples were shipped either frozen or at room temperature before DNA extraction. The full study reports these points: The amount of clinical and demographic metadata varied by source and participant and was provided uncurated.

The specimen was PBMCs or T cells enriched from blood (not recorded which). This receptor was obtained from a man aged 60 to 69 who had recovered from COVID-19.

The nucleotides read TGTGCCAGCAGCCAAGATGGTAGTGAGAACACTGAAGCTTTCTTT. The encoded protein is CASSQDGSENTEAFF. The V and J genes are TRBV3-1 (or the pseudogene TRBV3-2) and TRBJ1-1; the D gene lacks a confident call. Relative to germline, V is 0 bases shorter and J is 1 base shorter, with 9 bases between their ends. The germline V gene (reference sequence) sets CDR1 to LGHDT and CDR2 to YNNKEL. The CDR3 sequence holds 15 residues, the cysteine and phenylalanine included. Kept here is only the CDR3 DNA, which spans 45 bases and is read in frame from base 1.